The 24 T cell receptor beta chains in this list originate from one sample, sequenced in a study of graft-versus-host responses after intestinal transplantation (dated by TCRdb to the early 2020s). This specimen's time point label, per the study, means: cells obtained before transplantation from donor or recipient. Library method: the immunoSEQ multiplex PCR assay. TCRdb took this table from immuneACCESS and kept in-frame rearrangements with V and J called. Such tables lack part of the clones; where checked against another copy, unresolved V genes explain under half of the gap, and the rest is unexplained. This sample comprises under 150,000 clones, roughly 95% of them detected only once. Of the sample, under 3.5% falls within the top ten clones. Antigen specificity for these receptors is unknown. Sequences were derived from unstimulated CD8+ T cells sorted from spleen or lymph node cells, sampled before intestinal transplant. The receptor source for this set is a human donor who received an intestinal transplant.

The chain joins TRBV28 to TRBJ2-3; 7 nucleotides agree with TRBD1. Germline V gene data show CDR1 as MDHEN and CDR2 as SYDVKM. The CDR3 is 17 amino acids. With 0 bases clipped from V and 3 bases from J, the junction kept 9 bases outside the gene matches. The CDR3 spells CASSLCLSGTATDTQYF. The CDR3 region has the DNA TGTGCCAGCAGTTTATGCCTTTCCGGGACAGCGACAGATACGCAGTATTTT.

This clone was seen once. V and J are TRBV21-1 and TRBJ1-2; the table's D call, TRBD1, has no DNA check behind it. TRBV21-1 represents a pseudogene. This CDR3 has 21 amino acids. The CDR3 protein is CASSKCMPSEYRGRRVYGYTF. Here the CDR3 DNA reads TGTGCCAGCAGCAAATGTATGCCTTCGGAGTACAGGGGGCGCAGGGTCTATGGCTACACCTTC.

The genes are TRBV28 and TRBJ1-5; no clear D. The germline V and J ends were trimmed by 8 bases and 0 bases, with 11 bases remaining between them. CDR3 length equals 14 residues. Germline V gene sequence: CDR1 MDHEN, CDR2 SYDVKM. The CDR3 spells CASDVTYSNQPQHF. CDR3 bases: TGTGCCAGCGACGTCACATATAGCAATCAGCCCCAGCATTTT.

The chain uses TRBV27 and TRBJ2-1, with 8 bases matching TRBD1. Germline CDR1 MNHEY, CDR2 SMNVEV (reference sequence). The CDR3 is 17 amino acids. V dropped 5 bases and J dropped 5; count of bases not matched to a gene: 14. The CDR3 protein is CASSTRTGNEPNNEQFF. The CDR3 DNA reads TGTGCCAGCAGTACAAGGACAGGGAATGAGCCTAACAATGAGCAGTTCTTC.

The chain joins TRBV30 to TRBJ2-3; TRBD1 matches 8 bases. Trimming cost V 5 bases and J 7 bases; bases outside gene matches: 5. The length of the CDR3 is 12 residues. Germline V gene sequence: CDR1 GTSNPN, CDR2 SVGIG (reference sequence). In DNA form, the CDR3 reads TGTGCCTGGGACGGGGACAGGAATACGCAGTATTTT. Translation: CAWDGDRNTQYF.

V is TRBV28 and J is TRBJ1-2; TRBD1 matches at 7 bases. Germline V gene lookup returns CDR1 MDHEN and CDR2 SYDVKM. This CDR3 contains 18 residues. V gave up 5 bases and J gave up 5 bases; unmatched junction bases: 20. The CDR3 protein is CASSAKRGQPTSLYGYTF. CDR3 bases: TGTGCCAGCAGTGCTAAGCGGGGACAGCCGACCTCTCTTTATGGCTACACCTTC.

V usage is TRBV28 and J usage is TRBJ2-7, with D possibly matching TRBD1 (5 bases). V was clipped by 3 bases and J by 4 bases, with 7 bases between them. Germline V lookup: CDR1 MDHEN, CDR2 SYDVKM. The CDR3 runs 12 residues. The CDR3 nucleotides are TGTGCCAGCAGTTTCAGGGATTACGAGCAGTACTTC. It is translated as CASSFRDYEQYF.

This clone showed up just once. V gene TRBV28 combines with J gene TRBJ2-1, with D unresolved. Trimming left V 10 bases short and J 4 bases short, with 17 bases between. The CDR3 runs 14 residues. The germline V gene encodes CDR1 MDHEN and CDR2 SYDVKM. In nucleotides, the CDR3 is TGTGCCACCAGGACGGATGGACGATACAATGAGCAGTTCTTC. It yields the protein CATRTDGRYNEQFF.

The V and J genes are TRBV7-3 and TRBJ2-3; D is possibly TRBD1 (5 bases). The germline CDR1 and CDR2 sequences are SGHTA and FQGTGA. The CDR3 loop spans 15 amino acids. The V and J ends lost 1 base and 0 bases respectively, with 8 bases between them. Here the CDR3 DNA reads TGTGCCAGCAGCTTAATACAGGCTAGCACAGATACGCAGTATTTT. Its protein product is CASSLIQASTDTQYF.

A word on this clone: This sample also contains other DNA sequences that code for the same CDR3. The CDR3 nucleotides are TGTGCCAGTAGTGGGACTAGCGGCACAGATACGCAGTATTTT. Encoded protein: CASSGTSGTDTQYF. The rearrangement links TRBV19 to TRBJ2-3; 10 nucleotides match TRBD2. The junction had 0 bases not matched to a gene; V was cut back by 5 bases and J by 1 base. CDR1 LNHDA and CDR2 SQIVND come from the germline V gene (reference sequence). The CDR3 is 14 amino acids.

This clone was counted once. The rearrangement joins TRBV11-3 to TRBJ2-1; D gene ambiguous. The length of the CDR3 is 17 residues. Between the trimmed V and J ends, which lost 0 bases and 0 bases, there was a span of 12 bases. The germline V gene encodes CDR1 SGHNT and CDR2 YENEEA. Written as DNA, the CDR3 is TGTGCCAGCAGCTTAGAACCCCCCTGGGGCTCCTACAATGAGCAGTTCTTC. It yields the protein CASSLEPPWGSYNEQFF.

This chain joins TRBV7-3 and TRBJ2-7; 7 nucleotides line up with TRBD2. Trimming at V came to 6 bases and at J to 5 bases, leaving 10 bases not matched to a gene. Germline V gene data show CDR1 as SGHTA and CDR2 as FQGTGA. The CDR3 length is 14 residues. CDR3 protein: CASSLAGAAHEQYF. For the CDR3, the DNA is TGTGCCAGCAGTCTGGCGGGAGCAGCCCACGAGCAGTACTTC.

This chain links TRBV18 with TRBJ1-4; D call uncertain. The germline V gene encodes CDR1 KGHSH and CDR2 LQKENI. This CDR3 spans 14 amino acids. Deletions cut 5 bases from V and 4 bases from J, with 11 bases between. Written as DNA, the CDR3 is TGTGCCAGCTCATCTCCGACCGGTAATGAAAAACTGTTTTTT. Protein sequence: CASSSPTGNEKLFF.

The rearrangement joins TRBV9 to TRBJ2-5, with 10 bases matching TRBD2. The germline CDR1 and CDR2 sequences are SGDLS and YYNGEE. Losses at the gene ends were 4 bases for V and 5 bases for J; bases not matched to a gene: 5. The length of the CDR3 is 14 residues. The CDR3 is CASSPLAGVETQYF. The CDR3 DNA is TGTGCCAGCAGCCCCCTAGCGGGAGTGGAGACCCAGTACTTC.

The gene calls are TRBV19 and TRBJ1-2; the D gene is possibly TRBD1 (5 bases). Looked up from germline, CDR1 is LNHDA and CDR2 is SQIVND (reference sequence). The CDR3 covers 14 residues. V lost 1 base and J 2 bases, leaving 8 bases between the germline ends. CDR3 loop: CASSIVGDNYGYTF. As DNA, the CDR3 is TGTGCCAGTAGTATAGTAGGGGACAACTATGGCTACACCTTC.

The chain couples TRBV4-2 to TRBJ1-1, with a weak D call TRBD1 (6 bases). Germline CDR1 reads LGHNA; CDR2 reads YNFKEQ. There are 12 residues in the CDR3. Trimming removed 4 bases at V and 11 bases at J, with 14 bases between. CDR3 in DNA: TGTGCCAGCAGCCTATTAGGGGGGAACGCTTTCTTT. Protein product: CASSLLGGNAFF.

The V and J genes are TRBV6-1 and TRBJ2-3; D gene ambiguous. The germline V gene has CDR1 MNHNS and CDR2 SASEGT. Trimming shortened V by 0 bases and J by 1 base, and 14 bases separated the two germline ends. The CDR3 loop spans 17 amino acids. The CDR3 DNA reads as TGTGCCAGCAGTGAAGCGTGGGTAGTGGTGGGCACAGATACGCAGTATTTT. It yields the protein CASSEAWVVVGTDTQYF.

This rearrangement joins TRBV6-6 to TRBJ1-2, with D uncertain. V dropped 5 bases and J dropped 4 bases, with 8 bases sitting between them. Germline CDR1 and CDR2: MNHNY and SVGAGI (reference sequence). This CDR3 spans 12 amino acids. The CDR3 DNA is TGTGCCAGCAGTCCTGGGGTCTATGGCTACACCTTC. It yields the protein CASSPGVYGYTF.

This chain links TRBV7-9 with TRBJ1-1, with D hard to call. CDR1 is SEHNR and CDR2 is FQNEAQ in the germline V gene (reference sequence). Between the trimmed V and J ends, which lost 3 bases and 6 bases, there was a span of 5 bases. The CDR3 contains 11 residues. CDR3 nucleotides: TGTGCCAGCAGCTTCACCCCTGAAGCTTTCTTT. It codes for CASSFTPEAFF.

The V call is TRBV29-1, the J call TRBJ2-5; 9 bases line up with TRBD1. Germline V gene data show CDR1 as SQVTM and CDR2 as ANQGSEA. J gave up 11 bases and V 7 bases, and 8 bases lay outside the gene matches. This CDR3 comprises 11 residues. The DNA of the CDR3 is TGCAGCGGCTGGGGACAGGGAGAGCAGTACTTC. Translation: CSGWGQGEQYF.

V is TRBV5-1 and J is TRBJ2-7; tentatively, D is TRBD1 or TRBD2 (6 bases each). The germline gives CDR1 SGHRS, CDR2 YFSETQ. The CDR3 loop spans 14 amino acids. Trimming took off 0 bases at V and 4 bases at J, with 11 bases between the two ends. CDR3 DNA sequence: TGCGCCAGCAGCTTGGACAGGGAGGCGTACGAGCAGTACTTC. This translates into CASSLDREAYEQYF.

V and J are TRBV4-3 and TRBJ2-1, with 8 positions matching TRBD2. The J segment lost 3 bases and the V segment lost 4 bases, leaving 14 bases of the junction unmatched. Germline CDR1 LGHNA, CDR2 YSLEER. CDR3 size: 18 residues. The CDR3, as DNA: TGCGCCAGCAGCCCCGGAACTCGGGGACTAGTGGGCTACAATGAGCAGTTCTTC. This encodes CASSPGTRGLVGYNEQFF.

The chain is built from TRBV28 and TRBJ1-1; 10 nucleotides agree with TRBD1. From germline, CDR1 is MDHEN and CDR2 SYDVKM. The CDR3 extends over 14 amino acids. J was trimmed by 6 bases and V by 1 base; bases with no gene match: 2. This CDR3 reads CASSLSGTGAEAFF. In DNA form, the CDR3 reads TGTGCCAGCAGTTTATCCGGGACAGGGGCTGAAGCTTTCTTT.

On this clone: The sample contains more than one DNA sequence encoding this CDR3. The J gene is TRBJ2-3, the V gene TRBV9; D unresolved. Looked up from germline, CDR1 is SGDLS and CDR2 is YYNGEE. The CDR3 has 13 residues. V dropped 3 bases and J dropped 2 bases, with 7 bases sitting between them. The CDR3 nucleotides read TGTGCCAGCAGCGCCCTTACCACAGATACGCAGTATTTT. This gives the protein CASSALTTDTQYF.